Shown below are 32 T cell receptor beta chains from a single sample sequenced in a study of cytomegalovirus exposure and HLA in healthy donors. PCR involved 60 Vbeta and 13 Jbeta primers. TCRdb's table, derived via immunoSEQ multiplex PCR, lists solely in-frame clones and lacks some. The sample contains 210,000 or so clones, around 76% of which appear only once. The sample taken for sequencing was PBMCs. Receptor source: a man between 18 and 29 years old in good health and CMV-seronegative.

The chain combines TRBV7-8 with TRBJ2-1; tentative D call: TRBD1 (6 bases). Trimming pared 4 bases from V and 0 bases from J, leaving 13 bases between. This CDR3 comprises 16 residues. Germline lookup yields CDR1 SGHVS and CDR2 FQNEAQ. The CDR3 spells CASSSTGFSSYNEQFF. The CDR3 DNA reads as TGTGCCAGCAGCTCTACAGGGTTCAGCTCCTACAATGAGCAGTTCTTC.

The chain's CDR3 is CASSYSPRIQTWEQYF. The CDR3 bases are TGTGCCAGCAGTTACTCCCCCCGGATTCAGACGTGGGAGCAGTACTTC. The chain couples TRBV6-5 to TRBJ2-5, with a possible D match to TRBD2 (5 bases). The CDR3 sequence is 16 residues long. Trimming took 0 bases from V and 11 from J, leaving 22 bases between them. CDR1 is MNHEY and CDR2 is SVGAGI in the germline V gene.

The V and J genes are TRBV5-1 and TRBJ2-1; D is possibly TRBD2 (5 bases). CDR1 SGHRS and CDR2 YFSETQ come from the germline V gene. The CDR3 runs 12 residues. Trimming left V 4 bases short and J 9 bases short, with 11 bases between. The CDR3 sequence: CASSQFAGEQFF. CDR3 DNA sequence: TGCGCCAGCAGCCAATTCGCGGGTGAGCAGTTCTTC.

V and J are TRBV20-1 and TRBJ2-3; D unresolved. V was clipped by 4 bases and J by 9 bases, with 11 bases between them. Germline CDR1 reads DFQATT; CDR2 reads SNEGSKA (reference sequence). The CDR3 sequence is 11 residues long. The CDR3 nucleotides are TGCAGTGCTACCGAGCTGCGCACGCAGTATTTT. The encoded protein is CSATELRTQYF.

The gene calls are TRBV25-1 and TRBJ1-3; no clear D gene. The CDR3 length is 15 residues. V lost 3 bases and J 0 bases, leaving 9 bases between the germline ends. Germline CDR1 and CDR2: MGHDK and SYGVNS. The CDR3 here is CASSDSRGSGNTIYF. DNA for the CDR3: TGTGCCAGCAGTGATAGCCGTGGCTCTGGAAACACCATATATTTT.

This clone was counted only a few times. CDR3 in amino acids: CASSTSLAAFF. In DNA, the CDR3 is TGTGCCAGCAGTACCTCCTTGGCAGCTTTCTTT. V is TRBV6-5 and J is TRBJ1-1; D is uncertain. With 5 bases removed from V and 10 bases from J, the gap between germline ends came to 11 bases. The CDR3 sequence is 11 residues long. Looked up from germline, CDR1 is MNHEY and CDR2 is SVGAGI.

This chain uses TRBV9 with TRBJ2-7, with a possible D match to TRBD2 (6 bases). The CDR3 totals 15 residues. V was clipped by 0 bases and J by 6 bases, with 16 bases between them. The germline V gene has CDR1 SGDLS and CDR2 YYNGEE. The CDR3 loop is CASSVGGLMASEQYF. CDR3 nucleotide sequence: TGTGCCAGCAGCGTAGGGGGACTTATGGCCTCCGAGCAGTACTTC. The full variable domain, rest sourced from reference TRBV9 and TRBJ2-7, is DSGVTQTPKHLITATGQRVTLRCSPRSGDLSVYWYQQSLDQGLQFLIQYYNGEERAKGNILERFSAQQFPDLHSELNLSSLELGDSALYFCASSVGGLMASEQYFGPGTRLTVT.

The CDR3 is CASSSGTVLMGSTEAFF. CDR3 nucleotide sequence: TGTGCCAGCAGTTCCGGGACAGTCCTAATGGGGAGCACTGAAGCTTTCTTT. The chain recombines TRBV27 with TRBJ1-1; 7 nucleotides match TRBD1. Germline loops: CDR1 MNHEY, CDR2 SMNVEV (reference sequence). V shed 4 bases, J shed 4 bases, and the junction held 15 bases outside the gene matches. This CDR3 is 17 amino acids long.

The chain is built from TRBV18 and TRBJ2-3, with TRBD2 matching over 8 bases. This CDR3 region has 15 residues. CDR1 and CDR2 from the germline V gene are KGHSH and LQKENI. V was pared by 4 bases and J by 3 bases, with 6 bases of the junction left unmatched. In nucleotides, the CDR3 is TGTGCCAGCTCACTACCGGGACTAGTAACAGATACGCAGTATTTT. Translation: CASSLPGLVTDTQYF.

The gene calls are TRBV5-1 and TRBJ2-3; the D is unclear. The V end was cut by 0 bases, the J end by 1 base, with 6 bases between. This CDR3 is 14 amino acids long. Germline loops: CDR1 SGHRS, CDR2 YFSETQ. The CDR3 protein is CASSLALGTDTQYF. The CDR3 DNA sequence: TGCGCCAGCAGCTTGGCCTTAGGCACAGATACGCAGTATTTT.

V is TRBV19 and J is TRBJ2-3, with 7 nucleotides matching TRBD2. V shed 5 bases and J 1 base; nucleotides not matched to a gene: 3. CDR3 length: 14 residues. Germline CDR1 LNHDA, CDR2 SQIVND (reference sequence). Written as DNA, the CDR3 is TGTGCCAGTAGTGACGGGAGGCGCACAGATACGCAGTATTTT. Translated, it gives CASSDGRRTDTQYF. Full variable domain (missing parts from reference TRBV19 and TRBJ2-3): DGGITQSPKYLFRKEGQNVTLSCEQNLNHDAMYWYRQDPGQGLRLIYYSQIVNDFQKGDIAEGYSVSREKKESFPLTVTSAQKNPTAFYLCASSDGRRTDTQYFGPGTRLTVL.

This chain uses TRBV28 with TRBJ2-1; 9 nucleotides match TRBD1. The germline V gene encodes CDR1 MDHEN and CDR2 SYDVKM. This CDR3 comprises 14 residues. V was pared by 7 bases and J by 3 bases, with 4 bases of the junction left unmatched. This CDR3 reads CASTRDRVYNEQFF. As DNA, the CDR3 is TGTGCCAGCACCCGGGACAGGGTCTACAATGAGCAGTTCTTC.

The rearrangement joins TRBV5-1 to TRBJ1-5; TRBD1 matches at 10 bases. Germline lookup yields CDR1 SGHRS and CDR2 YFSETQ. The CDR3 is 15 amino acids. V gave up 3 bases and J gave up 3 bases; unmatched junction bases: 3. The CDR3 sequence is CASSWGQGPNQPQHF. DNA of the CDR3: TGCGCCAGCAGCTGGGGACAGGGGCCCAATCAGCCCCAGCATTTT.

The chain carries TRBV2 and TRBJ2-1; no clear D. Germline V gene sequence: CDR1 SNHLY, CDR2 FYNNEI. This CDR3 has 13 residues. V was clipped by 3 bases and J by 0 bases, with 3 bases between them. Here the CDR3 reads CASSDGSYNEQFF. CDR3 coding DNA: TGTGCCAGCAGTGACGGCTCCTACAATGAGCAGTTCTTC.

The chain employs TRBV5-8 and TRBJ2-5, with TRBD2 identical over 9 bases. The CDR3 spans 15 residues. The germline V gene has CDR1 SGHTS and CDR2 YDEGEE. V was clipped by 0 bases and J by 13 bases; unmatched bases: 13. In DNA form, the CDR3 reads TGTGCCAGCAGCTTGGCGCTAGCGGGACCGTTAATGGGGTACTTC. This sequence encodes CASSLALAGPLMGYF.

V gene TRBV29-1 combines with J gene TRBJ2-7; D unresolved. CDR3 length equals 14 residues. Trimming cost V 0 bases and J 3 bases, with 12 bases left between them. CDR1 is SQVTM and CDR2 is ANQGSEA in the germline V gene. The CDR3 loop is CSVEEGYTDYEQYF. CDR3 nucleotide sequence: TGCAGCGTTGAAGAGGGCTATACCGACTACGAGCAGTACTTC.

V and J are TRBV19 and TRBJ2-1, with TRBD1 identical over 7 bases. The CDR3 spans 15 residues. V gave up 3 bases and J gave up 4 bases; unmatched junction bases: 6. Germline V gives CDR1 LNHDA, CDR2 SQIVND (reference sequence). The CDR3 spells CASSMGQGVYNEQFF. The CDR3 DNA is TGTGCCAGTAGTATGGGGCAGGGGGTGTACAATGAGCAGTTCTTC.

The chain couples TRBV6-1 to TRBJ2-3, with TRBD1 identical over 7 bases. Germline values: CDR1 MNHNS, CDR2 SASEGT. V was clipped by 8 bases and J by 0 bases; unmatched bases: 5. This CDR3 has 14 amino acids. CDR3 protein: CASAGGASTDTQYF. The CDR3 DNA is TGTGCCAGCGCAGGGGGTGCCAGCACAGATACGCAGTATTTT.

The V gene is TRBV7-9, the J gene TRBJ1-2; D is unclear. The CDR3 is made up of 12 amino acids. CDR1 is SEHNR and CDR2 is FQNEAQ in the germline V gene (reference sequence). Trimming took 1 base from V and 6 from J, leaving 6 bases between them. The CDR3 region has the DNA TGTGCCAGCAGCTTAGGGCCAGATGGCTACACCTTC. This encodes CASSLGPDGYTF.

J is TRBJ2-2 and V is TRBV28; D perhaps matches TRBD1 (6 bases). The CDR3 has 14 amino acids. Per germline, CDR1 MDHEN and CDR2 SYDVKM. The V and J ends lost 4 bases and 1 base respectively, with 7 bases between them. The CDR3 reads CASSSTGNTGELFF. CDR3 nucleotide sequence: TGTGCCAGCAGTTCGACAGGGAACACCGGGGAGCTGTTTTTT.

This clone was seen more than once but under ten times. The chain joins TRBV6-5 to TRBJ2-3, with 9 bases matching TRBD2. V was clipped by 7 bases and J by 5 bases; unmatched bases: 10. Germline loops: CDR1 MNHEY, CDR2 SVGAGI. The CDR3 has 15 residues. The CDR3 spells CASTSSAGGGDTQYF. In DNA, the CDR3 is TGTGCCAGCACATCATCGGCGGGAGGGGGAGATACGCAGTATTTT.

The chain carries TRBV11-2 and TRBJ1-1; no clear D gene. From germline, CDR1 is SGHAT and CDR2 FQNNGV. Trimming removed 7 bases at V and 4 bases at J, with 10 bases between. This CDR3 is built from 12 residues. The CDR3 region has the DNA TGTGCCAGCACCTCGGCGGGCACTGAAGCTTTCTTT. This translates into CASTSAGTEAFF.

The CDR3 here is CASSLEGGYNEQFF. The CDR3 bases are TGTGCCAGCAGCTTGGAAGGGGGCTACAATGAGCAGTTCTTC. The J gene is TRBJ2-1, the V gene TRBV5-6; maybe TRBD1 (6 bases). This CDR3 spans 14 amino acids. The V gene lost 0 bases and the J gene lost 3 bases, with 7 bases spanning the gap. The germline gives CDR1 SGHDT, CDR2 YYEEEE. The variable domain in full, with the rest retrieved from reference TRBV5-6 and TRBJ2-1, is DAGVTQSPTHLIKTRGQQVTLRCSPKSGHDTVSWYQQALGQGPQFIFQYYEEEERQRGNFPDRFSGHQFPNYSSELNVNALLLGDSALYLCASSLEGGYNEQFFGPGTRLTVL.

The chain joins TRBV9 to TRBJ2-7; 7 nucleotides agree with TRBD2. V trimming: 0 bases; J trimming: 6 bases; junction bases outside the gene matches: 9. The CDR3 loop spans 15 amino acids. Germline CDR1 and CDR2: SGDLS and YYNGEE. DNA of the CDR3: TGTGCCAGCAGCGTAGGGGACTACCCGATACCCGAGCAGTACTTC. Encoded protein: CASSVGDYPIPEQYF.

V is TRBV13 and J is TRBJ2-6; 12 positions agree with TRBD1. The V gene's germline CDR1 is PRHDT and CDR2 FYEKMQ (reference sequence). The junction had 12 bases not matched to a gene; V was cut back by 5 bases and J by 4 bases. The CDR3 runs to 19 residues. The CDR3 nucleotides read TGTGCCAGCAGCGGAGAGGGACAGGGGGCCTTGGGAGGGGCCAACGTCCTGACTTTC. The encoded protein is CASSGEGQGALGGANVLTF.

The V and J genes are TRBV10-3 and TRBJ1-5; possible D gene TRBD1, 5 bases. The CDR3 covers 13 residues. Germline CDR1 is ENHRY and CDR2 is SYGVKD. Between the trimmed V and J ends, which lost 6 bases and 4 bases, there was a span of 10 bases. CDR3: CAIRNQGNQPQHF. The CDR3 DNA sequence: TGTGCCATCAGGAATCAGGGAAATCAGCCCCAGCATTTT.

The chain carries TRBV30 and TRBJ2-5; 8 nucleotides agree with TRBD2. Germline CDR1 is GTSNPN and CDR2 is SVGIG (reference sequence). CDR3 length: 12 residues. Unmatched junction bases numbered 1, after V lost 3 bases and J lost 4 bases. For the CDR3, the DNA is TGTGCCTGGAGCCGGGGGGGAGAGACCCAGTACTTC. Translation: CAWSRGGETQYF.

This chain connects TRBV19 to TRBJ1-5, with a tentative D call TRBD1 (6 bases). The V and J ends lost 4 bases and 4 bases respectively, with 14 bases between them. Germline V lookup: CDR1 LNHDA, CDR2 SQIVND (reference sequence). The CDR3 totals 15 residues. The CDR3 nucleotides are TGTGCCAGTAGTAAGACAGGTAAAGAGAATCAGCCCCAGCATTTT. Translating gives CASSKTGKENQPQHF.

The chain links TRBV5-6 to TRBJ1-3; D remains ambiguous. CDR1 and CDR2 from the germline V gene are SGHDT and YYEEEE. The CDR3 spans 13 residues. The ends were cut back, 4 bases at V and 7 bases at J, with 12 bases in the middle. The CDR3, as DNA: TGTGCCAGCAGCCCAAACTTAGAGAACACCATATATTTT. Translating gives CASSPNLENTIYF.

In DNA, the CDR3 is TGTGCCAGCAGACATACCGGGACAGGGAATGGCTACACCTTC. Translated, it gives CASRHTGTGNGYTF. The chain links TRBV6-5 to TRBJ1-2, with 9 bases matching TRBD1. The CDR3 is 14 amino acids. In germline, CDR1 is MNHEY, CDR2 SVGAGI. With V trimmed by 6 bases and J by 6 bases, 8 bases remained unmatched.

V is TRBV5-4 and J is TRBJ1-3; 7 bases agree with TRBD1. The CDR3 length is 15 residues. The germline V gene has CDR1 SGHNT and CDR2 YYREEE (reference sequence). V was pared by 0 bases and J by 2 bases, with 2 bases of the junction left unmatched. The CDR3 reads CASSLGGGAGNTIYF. CDR3 sequence (DNA): TGTGCCAGCAGCTTGGGAGGGGGCGCTGGAAACACCATATATTTT.

The chain employs TRBV5-5 and TRBJ2-7, with 8 positions matching TRBD2. The germline V gene encodes CDR1 SGHKS and CDR2 YYEKEE (reference sequence). The J segment lost 3 bases and the V segment lost 4 bases, leaving 3 bases of the junction unmatched. This CDR3 is built from 13 residues. CDR3: CASSHGGVYEQYF. In DNA, the CDR3 is TGTGCCAGCAGCCACGGGGGGGTCTACGAGCAGTACTTC.